These 5 T cell receptor beta chains originate from one sample sequenced in a study of T cell responses to AZD1222 COVID-19 vaccine. Profiled with immunoSEQ multiplex PCR; TCRdb holds only in-frame clones, not every one. The top ten hold around 4% of the sample, which has about 130,000 clones, more than 80% seen once. The sample in question was peripheral blood, obtained on day 0 of AZD1222 vaccination. Receptors originate from an adult in good health.

The chain links TRBV28 to TRBJ1-6; D gene unclear. There are 12 residues in the CDR3. V lost 2 bases and J 10 bases, leaving 6 bases between the germline ends. Germline assignment: CDR1 MDHEN and CDR2 SYDVKM. CDR3 DNA sequence: TGTGCCAGCAGTTTAGGCGGCTCACCCCTCCACTTT. Its protein product is CASSLGGSPLHF.

The chain carries TRBV29-1 and TRBJ1-1; 8 nucleotides match TRBD1. Trimming removed 6 bases from V and 3 bases from J; junction bases left unmatched: 9. CDR1 and CDR2 (germline): SQVTM, ANQGSEA. The CDR3 sequence is 14 residues long. CDR3: CSVPDPTGDTEAFF. The CDR3 nucleotides are TGCAGCGTCCCCGACCCGACAGGGGACACTGAAGCTTTCTTT. Combining the CDR3 with reference TRBV29-1 and TRBJ1-1 gives the whole variable domain SAVISQKPSRDICQRGTSLTIQCQVDSQVTMMFWYRQQPGQSLTLIATANQGSEATYESGFVIDKFPISRPNLTFSTLTVSNMSPEDSSIYLCSVPDPTGDTEAFFGQGTRLTVV.

The genes are TRBV5-6 and TRBJ1-3; the D is unclear. The CDR3 sequence is 14 residues long. Germline CDR1 is SGHDT and CDR2 is YYEEEE. V lost 0 bases to trimming and J lost 4 bases, with 8 bases between them. The CDR3 spells CASSLALSGNTIYF. CDR3 in DNA: TGTGCCAGCAGCTTGGCCCTGTCCGGAAACACCATATATTTT.

The rearrangement uses TRBV6-5 and TRBJ2-5; D possibly matches TRBD1 or TRBD2 (5 bases each). Deletions cut 6 bases from V and 7 bases from J, with 15 bases between. Germline V gene data show CDR1 as MNHEY and CDR2 as SVGAGI. The CDR3 contains 13 residues. CDR3 sequence: CASSRTRGATQYF. In DNA form, the CDR3 reads TGTGCCAGCAGCCGCACACGGGGCGCGACCCAGTACTTC.

The chain joins TRBV6-5 to TRBJ2-3, with D possibly being TRBD2 (6 bases). V was cut by 2 bases and J by 4 bases, with 13 bases left in between. This CDR3 is 15 amino acids long. CDR1 and CDR2 from the germline V gene are MNHEY and SVGAGI. The CDR3 sequence is CASSYLGGESDTQYF. For the CDR3, the DNA is TGTGCCAGCAGTTACCTGGGAGGAGAGTCAGATACGCAGTATTTT.